The clone carrying this T cell receptor beta chain was counted at least ten times. Its antigen is not known. Germline V gives CDR1 SGHVS, CDR2 FNYEAQ. This CDR3 contains 14 residues. The ends were cut back, 3 bases at V and 6 bases at J, with 13 bases in the middle. The source of the sample is a study of neurological immune-mediated disorders. Study-level results: None of the CDR3 amino acid sequences of expanded clones recurred across subjects, suggesting private repertoires in all groups.

5'RACE generated cDNA with 10-nucleotide random UMIs. Over 200 million TCR-beta sequences (from 15-18 subjects) were yielded by each sequencing run. TCRdb independently ran MiXCR on the 5' RACE reads; one entry per CDR3 protein. The sample consists of over 40,000 distinct CDR3 sequences, more than 5% of them appearing once. Sorted libraries drew on approximately 1 million CD4+ or CD8+ T cells. The sample comprised CD4+ T cells from blood. This chain joins TRBV7-6 and TRBJ2-3; the D call may be TRBD1 or TRBD2 (5 bases each). This receptor was taken from a middle-aged woman in good health. Here the CDR3 reads CASSLGVMVDTQYF. CDR3 DNA sequence: TGTGCCAGCAGCTTGGGGGTCATGGTGGATACGCAGTATTTT.